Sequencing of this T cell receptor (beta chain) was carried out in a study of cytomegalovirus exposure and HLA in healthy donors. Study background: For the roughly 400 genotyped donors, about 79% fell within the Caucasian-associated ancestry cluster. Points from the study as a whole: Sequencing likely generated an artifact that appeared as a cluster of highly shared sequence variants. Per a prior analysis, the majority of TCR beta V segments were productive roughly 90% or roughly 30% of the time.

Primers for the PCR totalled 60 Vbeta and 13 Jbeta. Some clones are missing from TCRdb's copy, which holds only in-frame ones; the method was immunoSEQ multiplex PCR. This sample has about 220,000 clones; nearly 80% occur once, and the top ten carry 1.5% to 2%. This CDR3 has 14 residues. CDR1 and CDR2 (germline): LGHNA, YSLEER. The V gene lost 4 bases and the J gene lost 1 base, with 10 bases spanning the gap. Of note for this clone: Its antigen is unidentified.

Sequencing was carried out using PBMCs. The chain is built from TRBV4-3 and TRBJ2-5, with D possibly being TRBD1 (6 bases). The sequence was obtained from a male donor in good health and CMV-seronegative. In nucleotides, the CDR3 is TGCGCCAGCAGCCTAGGGACAAGCCAAGAGACCCAGTACTTC. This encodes CASSLGTSQETQYF.